This passage covers 31 T cell receptor beta chains from one sample sequenced in a study of shared clonotypes between healthy human individuals. Sequencing was performed with immunoSEQ multiplex PCR; in TCRdb, only in-frame clones are kept and a portion is missing. The table lists approximately 2,000,000 clones, 85% to 95% of them singletons, with 0.37% in the top ten. The sequenced sample consisted of naive CD4+ T cells from PBMCs. The sample's subset: CD45RA+ positively selected. These receptors originate from a man younger than 35 in good health. Some clones in this sample may be carry-over from other donors' samples.

The chain uses TRBV7-2 and TRBJ2-3; tentative D call: TRBD2 (5 bases). The CDR3 spans 14 residues. Germline-derived CDR1 and CDR2 are SGHTA and FQGNSA. The germline V and J ends were trimmed by 4 bases and 4 bases, with 12 bases remaining between them. Written as DNA, the CDR3 is TGTGCCAGCAGCTCGTGGGAGACCGCAGATACGCAGTATTTT. Translating gives CASSSWETADTQYF.

The rearrangement links TRBV6-5 to TRBJ2-7; D is unresolved. V dropped 4 bases and J dropped 11 bases, with 15 bases sitting between them. There are 12 residues in the CDR3. Per germline, CDR1 MNHEY and CDR2 SVGAGI. This CDR3 is CASSSNSRVEYF. CDR3 DNA: TGTGCCAGCAGTTCCAATTCTAGGGTGGAGTACTTC.

The V gene is TRBV10-3, the J gene TRBJ1-1; D is possibly TRBD1 (5 bases). The CDR3 runs 13 residues. Germline values: CDR1 ENHRY, CDR2 SYGVKD. Trimming pared 11 bases from V and 0 bases from J, leaving 13 bases between. The CDR3 DNA is TGTGCCTCGACAGAGGGACTGAACACTGAAGCTTTCTTT. Protein: CASTEGLNTEAFF.

In regard to this clone: Other DNA variants within this sample encode the same CDR3. The chain employs TRBV5-1 and TRBJ2-1; no clear D gene. V was shortened by 0 bases and J by 7 bases, with 5 bases between the two germline ends. The CDR3 contains 12 residues. CDR1 and CDR2 (germline): SGHRS, YFSETQ. The CDR3 reads CASSLAANEQFF. The CDR3 bases are TGCGCCAGCAGCTTGGCGGCTAATGAGCAGTTCTTC. Filled out from reference TRBV5-1 and TRBJ2-1, the complete variable domain reads KAGVTQTPRYLIKTRGQQVTLSCSPISGHRSVSWYQQTPGQGLQFLFEYFSETQRNKGNFPGRFSGRQFSNSRSEMNVSTLELGDSALYLCASSLAANEQFFGPGTRLTVL.

The chain combines TRBV7-6 with TRBJ2-3; unclear D gene. The CDR3 length is 15 residues. V lost 5 bases to trimming and J lost 2 bases, with 14 bases between them. Germline CDR1 and CDR2: SGHVS and FNYEAQ. The CDR3 region has the DNA TGTGCCAGCAGCCCGGCATCACCCTCCACAGATACGCAGTATTTT. Its protein is CASSPASPSTDTQYF.

The chain has TRBV7-6 and TRBJ1-2; 7 nucleotides align to TRBD1. The CDR3 spans 14 residues. The germline V gene encodes CDR1 SGHVS and CDR2 FNYEAQ. Unmatched junction bases numbered 7, after V lost 5 bases and J lost 4 bases. The CDR3 here is CASSPRQGFYGYTF. The CDR3 DNA reads as TGTGCCAGCAGCCCCCGACAGGGATTCTATGGCTACACCTTC.

The chain recombines TRBV10-3 with TRBJ1-1; weak D call: TRBD1 (5 bases). The CDR3 sequence is 15 residues long. Germline lookup yields CDR1 ENHRY and CDR2 SYGVKD. Trimming left V 0 bases short and J 1 base short, with 9 bases between. This CDR3 is CAISESPGTNTEAFF. CDR3 DNA: TGTGCCATCAGTGAGTCGCCAGGGACGAACACTGAAGCTTTCTTT.

This chain connects TRBV5-1 to TRBJ1-2; 10 bases agree with TRBD1. V shed 2 bases, J shed 2 bases, and the junction held 6 bases outside the gene matches. Germline CDR1 SGHRS, CDR2 YFSETQ. The CDR3 runs 16 residues. The CDR3, as DNA: TGCGCCAGCAGCTTCCCCCCGGGACAGGGGAACTATGGCTACACCTTC. This encodes CASSFPPGQGNYGYTF.

The chain couples TRBV7-9 to TRBJ1-1; 9 bases align to TRBD1. J gave up 12 bases and V 5 bases, and 16 bases lay outside the gene matches. Germline CDR1 and CDR2: SEHNR and FQNEAQ (reference sequence). The CDR3 consists of 15 residues. CDR3 coding DNA: TGTGCCAGCAGCCCGTCCCGGGACAGGGTCTGGGGGACTTTCTTT. It yields the protein CASSPSRDRVWGTFF.

This chain links TRBV2 with TRBJ1-4, with unresolved D. CDR1 is SNHLY, CDR2 FYNNEI, per germline. Trimming removed 1 base at V and 5 bases at J, with 14 bases between. The CDR3 contains 16 residues. CDR3 sequence (DNA): TGTGCCAGCAGTGAAGACTCCAAGATCGGGAATGAAAAACTGTTTTTT. Translating gives CASSEDSKIGNEKLFF.

The CDR3 DNA follows: TGTGCCAGCACCACCACGGGGCCGCCCCAGCATTTT. Its protein product is CASTTTGPPQHF. The chain recombines TRBV28 with TRBJ1-5; possibly TRBD1 for D (5 bases). This CDR3 region has 12 residues. Per the germline V gene, CDR1 is MDHEN and CDR2 is SYDVKM. V lost 7 bases and J 9 bases, leaving 13 bases between the germline ends.

The V gene is TRBV5-1, the J gene TRBJ2-7; perhaps TRBD1 as D (6 bases). CDR3 length: 14 residues. Trimming took off 1 base at V and 5 bases at J, with 13 bases between the two ends. CDR1 and CDR2 from the germline V gene are SGHRS and YFSETQ. The CDR3 region is CASSLLGAEDEQYF. The DNA for the CDR3 is TGCGCCAGCAGCTTGTTGGGGGCAGAGGACGAGCAGTACTTC.

The chain combines TRBV28 with TRBJ2-1; TRBD2 aligns across 7 bases. With 6 bases clipped from V and 7 bases from J, the junction kept 15 bases outside the gene matches. This CDR3 spans 16 amino acids. The germline gives CDR1 MDHEN, CDR2 SYDVKM. This CDR3 is CASSETSGGTRNEQFF. The CDR3 DNA reads TGTGCCAGCAGCGAAACTTCGGGAGGAACGCGGAATGAGCAGTTCTTC.

V usage is TRBV28 and J usage is TRBJ1-2, with TRBD1 identical over 7 bases. This CDR3 spans 18 amino acids. V lost 6 bases to trimming and J lost 0 bases; unmatched junction nucleotides: 16. CDR1 is MDHEN, CDR2 SYDVKM, per germline. CDR3 DNA sequence: TGTGCCAGCAGAGCCTCCGGGACAGCCCTTTCTCCTAACTATGGCTACACCTTC. It codes for CASRASGTALSPNYGYTF.

This chain joins TRBV28 and TRBJ2-2, with D maybe TRBD1 (5 bases). In germline, CDR1 is MDHEN, CDR2 SYDVKM. The CDR3 loop spans 15 amino acids. With 5 bases removed from V and 0 bases from J, the gap between germline ends came to 10 bases. The DNA for the CDR3 is TGTGCCAGCAGTAGACAGATAACGAACACCGGGGAGCTGTTTTTT. It specifies CASSRQITNTGELFF.

This clone was counted a single time. The genes are TRBV27 and TRBJ2-3, with D possibly matching TRBD2 (6 bases). The CDR3 is made up of 14 amino acids. The V end lost 2 bases, the J end lost 6 bases, and 12 bases lay between the germline ends. Looked up from germline, CDR1 is MNHEY and CDR2 is SMNVEV (reference sequence). In DNA, the CDR3 is TGTGCCAGCAGTTTAGTCGCGGGGCCCGATACGCAGTATTTT. As protein: CASSLVAGPDTQYF.

The rearrangement joins TRBV28 to TRBJ1-6; D may be TRBD1 (5 bases). CDR3 length: 16 amino acids. Germline-derived CDR1 and CDR2 are MDHEN and SYDVKM. The V gene lost 4 bases and the J gene lost 10 bases, with 20 bases spanning the gap. CDR3: CASSSYPDSTFSPLHF. In nucleotides, the CDR3 is TGTGCCAGCAGTTCCTACCCCGACAGTACTTTCTCACCCCTCCACTTT.

There are a few counts of this clone. The chain recombines TRBV19 with TRBJ2-1; 8 bases fit TRBD2. In germline, CDR1 is LNHDA, CDR2 SQIVND (reference sequence). V lost 6 bases to trimming and J lost 2 bases; unmatched junction nucleotides: 6. The CDR3 covers 15 residues. The CDR3, as DNA: TGTGCCAGTAGGTCACGGGAGGGCCCCTACAATGAGCAGTTCTTC. This encodes CASRSREGPYNEQFF.

The chain combines TRBV5-1 with TRBJ2-2; 7 bases are shared with TRBD1. Per the germline V gene, CDR1 is SGHRS and CDR2 is YFSETQ. The CDR3 runs to 15 residues. J was trimmed by 5 bases and V by 4 bases; bases with no gene match: 8. The CDR3 sequence: CASSLASGQTGELFF. CDR3 DNA: TGCGCCAGCAGCCTAGCTTCGGGACAGACCGGGGAGCTGTTTTTT.

The chain has TRBV5-4 and TRBJ2-5; 10 nucleotides line up with TRBD2. CDR1 and CDR2 from the germline V gene are SGHNT and YYREEE (reference sequence). This CDR3 has 15 amino acids. With 3 bases clipped from V and 5 bases from J, the junction kept 7 bases outside the gene matches. CDR3 loop: CASSSSGSAGETQYF. For the CDR3, the DNA is TGTGCCAGCAGCTCTAGCGGGAGTGCCGGGGAGACCCAGTACTTC. Filled out from reference TRBV5-4 and TRBJ2-5, the complete variable domain reads ETGVTQSPTHLIKTRGQQVTLRCSSQSGHNTVSWYQQALGQGPQFIFQYYREEENGRGNFPPRFSGLQFPNYSSELNVNALELDDSALYLCASSSSGSAGETQYFGPGTRLLVL.

The chain uses TRBV7-8 and TRBJ1-5, with 7 positions matching TRBD1. The CDR3 extends over 18 amino acids. The germline CDR1 and CDR2 sequences are SGHVS and FQNEAQ. V lost 5 bases and J lost 1; bases outside the gene matches: 14. CDR3: CASSRERLQGMSNQPQHF. DNA of the CDR3: TGTGCCAGCAGCAGGGAAAGATTACAGGGGATGAGCAATCAGCCCCAGCATTTT.

The sample holds one count of this clone. The genes are TRBV4-1 and TRBJ2-6, with D tentatively TRBD1 or TRBD2 (5 bases each). The CDR3 consists of 19 residues. V lost 4 bases and J lost 0, with 19 bases in between. Germline V lookup: CDR1 MGHRA, CDR2 YSYEKL. The CDR3 region has the DNA TGCGCCAGCAGCCGGCCCCTGGGACGGTCTATCTCTGGGGCCAACGTCCTGACTTTC. It is translated as CASSRPLGRSISGANVLTF.

Details on this clone: Other DNA sequences in the same sample also yield this CDR3. This chain joins TRBV28 and TRBJ1-2, with D tentatively TRBD1 (5 bases). Trimming took off 6 bases at V and 4 bases at J, with 12 bases between the two ends. In germline, CDR1 is MDHEN, CDR2 SYDVKM. This CDR3 has 13 residues. CDR3 sequence reads: CASSLRGTYGYTF. Written as DNA, the CDR3 is TGTGCCAGCAGCCTAAGGGGCACCTATGGCTACACCTTC.

The chain employs TRBV7-6 and TRBJ2-7, with D maybe TRBD1 (6 bases). The CDR3 runs to 16 residues. Germline loops: CDR1 SGHVS, CDR2 FNYEAQ. The germline V and J ends were trimmed by 1 base and 2 bases, with 15 bases remaining between them. CDR3 nucleotides: TGTGCCAGCAGCTTAGGGGCAGGGGTGGAACCCTACGAGCAGTACTTC. Its translation: CASSLGAGVEPYEQYF.

V is TRBV11-1 and J is TRBJ2-5; 8 nucleotides align to TRBD2. Trimming took 2 bases from V and 5 from J; bases not matched to a gene: 13. CDR1 SGHAT and CDR2 FQDESV come from the germline V gene (reference sequence). This CDR3 comprises 17 residues. The CDR3 reads CASSLQLAAHLGETQYF. CDR3 nucleotide sequence: TGTGCCAGCAGCTTACAACTAGCGGCTCACTTGGGGGAGACCCAGTACTTC.

V usage is TRBV9 and J usage is TRBJ2-2, with a possible D match to TRBD1 (6 bases). The V gene's germline CDR1 is SGDLS and CDR2 YYNGEE. The CDR3 has 14 residues. V was trimmed by 4 bases and J by 3 bases, leaving 10 bases between them. The chain's CDR3 is CASSRDTYTGELFF. CDR3 nucleotide sequence: TGTGCCAGCAGCCGGGACACTTACACCGGGGAGCTGTTTTTT.

The rearrangement links TRBV5-1 to TRBJ1-1; 7 nucleotides match TRBD1. V was clipped by 8 bases and J by 1 base; unmatched bases: 8. CDR3 size: 14 residues. CDR1 is SGHRS and CDR2 is YFSETQ in the germline V gene. CDR3 in amino acids: CASTTGTANTEAFF. CDR3 DNA sequence: TGCGCCAGTACCACCGGGACAGCGAACACTGAAGCTTTCTTT.

The chain carries TRBV4-2 and TRBJ1-4, with TRBD1 identical over 7 bases. Germline V CDR1 and CDR2: LGHNA, YNFKEQ. This CDR3 is 15 amino acids long. Unmatched junction bases numbered 6, after V lost 1 base and J lost 7 bases. For the CDR3, the DNA is TGTGCCAGCAGCCAAGTTGACAGGGAAGCTGAAAAACTGTTTTTT. This encodes CASSQVDREAEKLFF.

The chain is built from TRBV5-4 and TRBJ1-2; D not resolved. CDR3 length: 14 amino acids. Germline CDR1 SGHNT, CDR2 YYREEE (reference sequence). Trimming stripped 2 bases from V and 7 bases from J, with 15 bases between. CDR3 coding DNA: TGTGCCAGCAGCTTCACGGTCGGGATGGGTGGCTACACCTTC. Its translation: CASSFTVGMGGYTF.

About this clone itself: Within the sample, other DNA sequences also encode this same CDR3. The chain combines TRBV15 with TRBJ2-2; D remains ambiguous. V lost 0 bases to trimming and J lost 5 bases, with 4 bases between them. CDR3 length: 13 residues. Germline V CDR1 and CDR2: LNHNV, YYDKDF (reference sequence). The CDR3 reads CATSRDGTGELFF. Here the CDR3 DNA reads TGTGCCACCAGCAGAGATGGGACCGGGGAGCTGTTTTTT.

J is TRBJ1-2 and V is TRBV2, with 10 bases aligning to TRBD1. Per the germline V gene, CDR1 is SNHLY and CDR2 is FYNNEI. V shed 5 bases, J shed 3 bases, and the junction held 12 bases outside the gene matches. This CDR3 spans 17 amino acids. The CDR3 loop reads CASSPEGQGPRHYGYTF. CDR3 nucleotides: TGTGCCAGCAGTCCCGAGGGACAGGGGCCCCGACACTATGGCTACACCTTC.